This entry is about one T cell receptor beta chain. As yet, its antigen is unknown. Samples were taken at extremely preterm deliveries at roughly 22-28 weeks of gestation. The sample holds sorted live naive CD8+ CD45RA+CCR7+ T cells. This entry is derived from a study of naive CD8 T cells in extremely preterm neonates. The study's findings and limits: Relative to older groups, preterm infants had shorter, less trimmed CDR3s with fewer N additions.

Repertoires were generated with immunoSEQ multiplex PCR, while TCRdb's copy carries only in-frame clones and drops some. Seen here are around 25,000 clones, approximately 88% observed once, and the top ten hold approximately 1%. V was clipped by 0 bases and J by 1 base, with 4 bases between them. The CDR3 is 13 residues long. Per germline, CDR1 SGDLS and CDR2 YYNGEE. This TCR was sampled from a boy who was born preterm. This rearrangement joins TRBV9 to TRBJ1-1; D is unclear. The sequencing sample was made of naive CD8+ T cells from cord blood. DNA of the CDR3: TGTGCCAGCAGCGTAGCTGGGAACACTGAAGCTTTCTTT. Translating gives CASSVAGNTEAFF.